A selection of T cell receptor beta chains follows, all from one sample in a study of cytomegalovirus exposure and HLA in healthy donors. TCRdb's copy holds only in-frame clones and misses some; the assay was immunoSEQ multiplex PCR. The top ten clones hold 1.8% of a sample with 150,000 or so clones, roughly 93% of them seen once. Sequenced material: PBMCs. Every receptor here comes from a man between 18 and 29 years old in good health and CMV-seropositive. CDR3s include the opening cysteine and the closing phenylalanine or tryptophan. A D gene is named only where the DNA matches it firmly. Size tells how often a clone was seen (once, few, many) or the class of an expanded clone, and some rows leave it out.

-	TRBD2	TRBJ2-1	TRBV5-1	TGCGCCAGCAGCTCAACTGGGACTAGCGGGAGGCCGACCTGGGATGAGCAGTTCTTC	CASSSTGTSGRPTWDEQFF
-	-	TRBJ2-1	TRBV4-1	TGCGCCAGCAGCCAAGAATCTGCGGGGCCCCTCTCTGAGCAGTTCTTC	CASSQESAGPLSEQFF
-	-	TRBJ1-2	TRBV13	TGTGCCAGCAGCCTCAAGCGACAGCGAACCCGAAACTATGGCTACACCTTC	CASSLKRQRTRNYGYTF
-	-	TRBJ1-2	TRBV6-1	TGTGCCAGCAGGGGTGAGGGCCACTATGGCTACACCTTC	CASRGEGHYGYTF
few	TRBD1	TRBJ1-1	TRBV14	TGTGCCAGCAGCCAAGCCTCCAGAGCGGGACAGGGGGCCAGCACTGAAGCTTTCTTT	CASSQASRAGQGASTEAFF
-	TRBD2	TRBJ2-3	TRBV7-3	TGTGCCAGCAGCTTAGCGGGAGGGGGTGATACGCAGTATTTT	CASSLAGGGDTQYF
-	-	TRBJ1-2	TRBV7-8	TGTGCCAGCAGCTTAGTGGGCACCGCTAACTATGGCTACACCTTC	CASSLVGTANYGYTF
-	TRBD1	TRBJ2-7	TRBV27	TGTGCCAGCAGTCTACTAGGACAGGGGGTCTACGAGCAGTACTTC	CASSLLGQGVYEQYF
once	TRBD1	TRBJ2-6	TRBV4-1	TGCGCCAGCAGCCCGACAGGGAGCAGTTCTGGGGCCAACGTCCTGACTTTC	CASSPTGSSSGANVLTF
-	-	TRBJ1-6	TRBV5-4	TGTGCCAGCAGCTTGTTTCAGGCCGATTCACCCCTCCACTTT	CASSLFQADSPLHF
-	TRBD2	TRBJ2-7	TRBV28	TGTGCCAGCAGTACCCGGGGGGGCGGATCCTTCTACGAGCAGTACTTC	CASSTRGGGSFYEQYF
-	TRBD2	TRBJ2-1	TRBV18	TGTGCCAGCTCACCGAGCACACGGACTAGTCCCCCAAACAATGAGCAGTTCTTC	CASSPSTRTSPPNNEQFF
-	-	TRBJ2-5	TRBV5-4	TGTGCCAGCAGCCTACCACGGGAGACCCAGTACTTC	CASSLPRETQYF
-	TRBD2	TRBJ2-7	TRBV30	TGTGCCTGGAGTCTAACTTACTTCCCGACTAGCGGGAGGGCCCACGAGCAGTACTTC	CAWSLTYFPTSGRAHEQYF
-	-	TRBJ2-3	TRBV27	TGTGCCAGCAGTTATACTTATTCGAGGAATACGCAGTATTTT	CASSYTYSRNTQYF